The clone carrying this T cell receptor beta chain was seen repeatedly, ten times or more. This entry comes from a study of T cells in Graves' hyperthyroidism and ophthalmopathy. Background on the study: Blood was drawn when the patient was first diagnosed and still untreated.

It was RNA transcripts that yielded the amplified TCR beta CDR3 regions. TCR CDR3 underwent first-round RT-PCR with the HTBI primer set. One entry per CDR3 protein results from TCRdb running MiXCR on the multiplex PCR reads. The top ten hold roughly 16% of the sample, which has some 690,000 distinct CDR3 sequences, 15% to 20% seen once. This sequence originates from a man between 50 and 59 years old with Graves' hyperthyroidism. Sequenced: blood.

This CDR3 is CASLRQGAGTEAFF. The CDR3 DNA sequence: TGTGCCAGCCTTAGACAGGGGGCAGGCACTGAAGCTTTCTTT. J is TRBJ1-1 and V is TRBV12-3 or TRBV12-4; the match to TRBD1 covers 10 bases. After removal of 8 bases from V and 4 bases from J, the junction contained 7 bases not matched to a gene. This CDR3 is built from 14 residues.